This T cell receptor (delta chain) derives from a study of Vδ1+ human thymocytes. This clone was picked up a small number of times. No antigen is known for it. RNA was extracted from the cells and then reverse transcribed. Multiplex PCR used pooled V-gene forward primers and a constant-region reverse primer to amplify CDR3s. TCRdb made new clone calls on the multiplex PCR reads using CATT. The sample lists about 54,000 delta-chain clones; roughly 15% were seen once. V lost 3 bases, J lost 0 bases, and 30 bases stayed unmatched. This CDR3 has 23 residues. Germline assignment: CDR1 NSMFDY and CDR2 ISSIKDK. Study-wide results and caveats: In the thymus, TRG and TRD repertoires looked highly polyclonal with Gaussian CDR3 lengths.

V usage is TRAV29/DV5 and J usage is TRDJ1; 9 bases agree with TRDD3. This receptor was taken from a boy younger than two who had congenital heart surgery. Sequencing was carried out using Vdelta1+ gamma-delta thymocytes from the thymus. As for subset: FACS-sorted CD3+ TCRalphabeta- TCRVdelta1+ TCRVdelta2- thymocytes. The CDR3: CAATLFLRGYGRLPLTYTDKLIF. For the CDR3, the DNA is TGTGCAGCAACCTTATTCCTGAGGGGATACGGACGCCTCCCCCTCACGTACACCGATAAACTCATCTTT.